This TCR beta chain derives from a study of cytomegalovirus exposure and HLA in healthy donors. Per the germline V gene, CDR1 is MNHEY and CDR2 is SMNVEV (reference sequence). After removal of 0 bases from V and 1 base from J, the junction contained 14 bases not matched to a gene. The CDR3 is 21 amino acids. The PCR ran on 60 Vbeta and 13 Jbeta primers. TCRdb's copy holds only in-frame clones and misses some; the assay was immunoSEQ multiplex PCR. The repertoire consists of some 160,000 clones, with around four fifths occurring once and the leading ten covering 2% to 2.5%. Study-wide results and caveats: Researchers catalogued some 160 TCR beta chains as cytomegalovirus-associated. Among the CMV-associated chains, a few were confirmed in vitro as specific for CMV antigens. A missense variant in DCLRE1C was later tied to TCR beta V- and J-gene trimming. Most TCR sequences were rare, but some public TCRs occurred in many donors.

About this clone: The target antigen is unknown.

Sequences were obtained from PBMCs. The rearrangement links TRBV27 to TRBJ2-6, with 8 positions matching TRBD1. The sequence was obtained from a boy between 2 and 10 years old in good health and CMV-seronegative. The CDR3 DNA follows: TGTGCCAGCAGTTTATCGGGCGCCTTCGGGACAGGTCCTTCTGGGGCCAACGTCCTGACTTTC. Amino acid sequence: CASSLSGAFGTGPSGANVLTF.